Detailed here is one T cell receptor (beta chain). Antigen specificity is unknown. Gene labels here are mouse ones. The CDR3 end falls 1 residue outside the read, so it is completed with the germline J gene. The data were taken from a study of tissue T cells after allogeneic stem cell transplantation. Sequencing used immunoSEQ multiplex PCR; TCRdb keeps in-frame clones, though not all of them. Here the sample spans tens of thousands of clones, approximately 73% being singletons. Trimming pared 5 bases from V and 2 bases from J, leaving 6 bases between. CDR3 length: 12 residues. Per germline, CDR1 NNHDY and CDR2 SYVADS. Study results and caveats: Few T cell clones were shared across patients, but motif clusters showed tissue-specific shared signatures. Within patients, tissue anatomy strongly shaped TCR repertoire composition.

The TCR originated in a pool of C57BL/6 mice in good health. The rearrangement joins TRBV13-3 to TRBJ2-4; D is undetermined. Specimen: sorted cells pooled from one or two spleens. The CDR3 DNA, read in part, is TGTGCCAGCAGCCCTCCTCAAAACACCTTGTAC. Translating it yields CASSPPQNTLY. The CDR3, in full, reads CASSPPQNTLYF.